This T cell receptor beta chain was sequenced during a study of vaccination and CD4 T cells after COVID-19. Study-wide background: The convalescents were made up of six males and four females, two of whom were Hispanic. The interval from dose two to post-vaccine sampling had a median of around 79 days, and it ranged from 14 to 241.

This CDR3 has 12 residues. Germline values: CDR1 LNHDA, CDR2 SQIVND (reference sequence). V dropped 6 bases and J dropped 11 bases, with 16 bases sitting between them. Once obtained from cultured CD4+ T cells, the DNA was sequenced using the Oncomine TCR Beta short-read assay. MiXCR was run by TCRdb on the PCR reads, yielding one entry per CDR3 protein. The sample shows about 19,000 distinct CDR3 sequences, around 44% of them seen only once. This clonotype was observed a single time. Its specificity is not known. Indicated treatment: roughly 10-day PBMC culture with coronavirus spike peptide pools or control peptides (ViraFEST assay). After expanding antigen-specific T cells with peptide pools, ViraFEST sequenced their TCRs. Upon completion of about nine days of culture, CD4+ T cells were isolated via negative selection.

This material consisted of CD4+ T cells from blood, cultured in vitro, taken after SARS-CoV-2 vaccination. The V call is TRBV19, the J call TRBJ1-1; D ambiguous. The clonotype comes from a human donor who had recovered from COVID-19. The CDR3 DNA reads TGTGCCAGTAGGTCGGGTGGATCTAGTGCTTTCTTT. Translation: CASRSGGSSAFF.